This note documents a single T cell receptor beta chain sequence. This clone has just one count. Its cognate antigen has yet to be identified. Base qualities are missing; no much larger clone stands one base away. Library preparation employed the immunoSEQ multiplex PCR assay. TCRbeta CDR3 sequencing was done by Adaptive Biotechnologies at survey depth, reporting CDR3 sequences, V/J genes, productive frequency and template counts. TCR beta CDR3 regions were amplified from genomic DNA instead of RNA. The original methods were these. Jensen-Shannon divergence was used to quantify pairwise repertoire overlap between tissues, with a value of 1 meaning complete divergence and a value of 0 meaning identical repertoires. Tissues were clustered by single-linkage agglomerative hierarchical clustering of pairwise JSD values, and the clustering results were displayed as dendrograms. GLIPH2 was run on all patient samples with simulation_depth 1000, kmer_min_depth 3 and cdr3_length_cutoff 8, and groups with more than two unique CDR3s were retained. In a standardized tissue-overlap score, Jaccard GLIPH-group overlap across patients was extrapolated to a standard repertoire size of 1000 clones. Associations of diversity with clinical or experimental variables used linear mixed-effect models with tissue fixed effects and individual random effects. TCRdb obtained this table from immuneACCESS and retained in-frame rearrangements with V and J assigned. These tables miss some clones; where compared with another copy, unresolved V genes account for less than half of the shortfall, and the remainder is unexplained. Clonal size and the V and J genes are those of that table, whereas D and trimming came from the DNA. This sample gives more than 7,500 clones in total; roughly three fifths of them show up just once. Approximately 18% of the sample is taken by the ten largest.

The sample comes from a study of tissue T cells after allogeneic stem cell transplantation (dated by TCRdb to between 2021 and 2024). Broadly, across the study: If a tissue had multiple samples, a pathologist reviewed H&E sections so that samples with histologically apparent lymphocytes got priority for sequencing. The human arm was conducted as a prospective observational study, and neither blinding nor randomization was performed. TCR beta repertoires were profiled across many tissues obtained from research autopsies of patients with and without GVHD, as well as in mouse models of GVHD.

The label giving this sample's time point can be read as: human tissue collected at research (rapid) autopsy. Three non-HCT comparator patients with other cancers, having at least five GI tract samples and no known GI disease at death, were selected retrospectively. Autopsy tissues included GI sites from esophagus to rectum, liver, skin and lymphoid organs including spleen, after a median post-mortem interval of around 9.1 hours. Each autopsy specimen was cut in two, with one portion flash-frozen in liquid nitrogen and the remainder formalin-fixed, and the outer muscle layers of GI specimens were removed. To extract genomic DNA from frozen tissues, either the Mag-Bind Blood & Tissue DNA HDQ 96 Kit on a Chemagic 360 or the DNeasy Blood & Tissue Kit was used. Because of concern about red blood cell contamination, extracted DNA was further purified using the Genomic DNA Clean & Concentrator-25 kit.

The full study reports these points: In both patients and mice, T cells from blood and spleen picked up only a limited part of the TCR repertoire that was detected in tissues. No blood samples were available for the non-GVHD comparator patients. The study did not determine which tissue TCRs were alloreactive or antigen-specific, and some clones might have been persisting host cells. A small and clinically heterogeneous patient cohort was studied, and sampling depth was acknowledged as a limitation. Within patients, how anatomically similar tissues were was a major factor shaping TCR repertoire composition, regardless of disease or transplant status. Few T cell clones were found to be shared across patients, but shared repertoire signatures across patients were revealed in a tissue-specific fashion by motif-based clustering.

Clipping removes 4 bases from V and 1 base from J, with 7 as the unmatched junction base count. The CDR3 numbers 15 residues from cysteine through phenylalanine. The read is trimmed to its CDR3 DNA, 45 bases read in frame from base 1. The germline V gene gives CDR1 as SGHRS and CDR2 as YFSETQ. The receptor's source is an older female donor with lung cancer. The chain employs TRBV5-1 and TRBJ1-1, and TRBD1 aligns with 7 junction nucleotides. The sequencing used tissue from the jejunum, collected at autopsy. The base sequence is TGCGCCAGCAGCGGGGGACAGATTTCGAACACTGAAGCTTTCTTT. This yields the protein CASSGGQISNTEAFF.